This is a list of T cell receptor beta chains from one sample in a study of T-cell reconstitution after alpha-beta-depleted transplantation in children. TCRdb recomputed calls from the PCR reads with MiXCR, one row per CDR3 protein. The sample has some 300,000 distinct CDR3 sequences, 9.5% to 13% seen once. This specimen consisted of PBMCs, obtained before TCRalphabeta/CD19-depleted stem cell transplant. These receptors were taken from a boy younger than two with acute myeloid leukemia, due to receive a stem cell transplant. CDR3s leave out the opening cysteine and the closing phenylalanine or tryptophan. The listing skips clone size in some rows; elsewhere it reads once, few, many or a size class.

abundance	v_gene	CDR3aa
many	TRBV6-4	ASSRTGGGTDTQY
many	TRBV5-5	ASSLAGTGGLGTEAF
many	TRBV2	ASSDRGYTDTQY
few	TRBV7-9	ASNPGRMNTGELF
many	TRBV28	ASGLEGVGGELF
many	TRBV28	ASSLPGMGYEQY
many	TRBV7-2	ASSLGYSEGLRGYT
few	TRBV7-8	ASSRQGVFTGELF
few	TRBV4-3	ASSQDRTDLNTGELF
many	TRBV29-1	SVVLDGQPQH
many	TRBV15	ATSRDPVYEQY
few	TRBV28	ASSSHGTDQPQH
few	TRBV6-1	ASKGQLLYGYT
many	TRBV7-3	ASSSTGGGETQY
many	TRBV5-1	ASSLAAAGITGELF
many	TRBV7-3	ASSPSRSSYNEQF
.	TRBV5-1	ASSFAGVPSYEQY
many	TRBV29-1	SVEAGGRSGELF
few	TRBV7-2	ASSLGIRKGEQY
many	TRBV10-3	AISPASGRAYYEQY